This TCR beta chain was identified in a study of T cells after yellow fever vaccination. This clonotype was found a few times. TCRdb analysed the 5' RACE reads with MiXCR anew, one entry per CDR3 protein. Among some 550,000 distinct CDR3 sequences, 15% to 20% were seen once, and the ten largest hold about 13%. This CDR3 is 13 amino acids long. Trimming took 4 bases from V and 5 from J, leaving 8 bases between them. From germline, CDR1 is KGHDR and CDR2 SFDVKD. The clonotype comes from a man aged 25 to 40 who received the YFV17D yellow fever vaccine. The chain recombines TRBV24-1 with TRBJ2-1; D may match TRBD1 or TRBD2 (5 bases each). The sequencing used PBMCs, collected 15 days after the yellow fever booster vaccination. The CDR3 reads CATSDQGDNEQFF. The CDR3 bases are TGTGCCACCAGTGACCAGGGAGACAATGAGCAGTTCTTC.